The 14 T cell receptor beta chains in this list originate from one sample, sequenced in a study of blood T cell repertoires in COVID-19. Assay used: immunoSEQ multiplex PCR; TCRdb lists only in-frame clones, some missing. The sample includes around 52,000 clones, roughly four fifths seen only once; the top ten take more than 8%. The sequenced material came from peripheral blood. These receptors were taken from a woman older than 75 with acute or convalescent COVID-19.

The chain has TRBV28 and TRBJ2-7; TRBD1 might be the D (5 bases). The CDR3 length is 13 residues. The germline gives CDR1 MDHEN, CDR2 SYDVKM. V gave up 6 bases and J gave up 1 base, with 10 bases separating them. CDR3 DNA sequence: TGTGCCAGCAGCCCGACAGTATCCTACGAGCAGTACTTC. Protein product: CASSPTVSYEQYF.

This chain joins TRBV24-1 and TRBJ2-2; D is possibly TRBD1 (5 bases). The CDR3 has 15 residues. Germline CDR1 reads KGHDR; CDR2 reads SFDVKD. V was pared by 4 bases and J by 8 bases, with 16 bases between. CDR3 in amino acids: CATSESDTWGGELFF. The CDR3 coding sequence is TGTGCCACCAGTGAGTCGGACACCTGGGGTGGGGAGCTGTTTTTT.

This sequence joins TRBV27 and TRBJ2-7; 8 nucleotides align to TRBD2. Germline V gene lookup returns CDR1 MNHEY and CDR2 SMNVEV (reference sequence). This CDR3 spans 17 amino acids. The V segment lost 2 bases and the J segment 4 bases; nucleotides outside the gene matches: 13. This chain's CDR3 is CASSLGTGGGLSYEQYF. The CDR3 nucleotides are TGTGCCAGCAGTTTAGGGACTGGCGGGGGGCTTTCATACGAGCAGTACTTC.

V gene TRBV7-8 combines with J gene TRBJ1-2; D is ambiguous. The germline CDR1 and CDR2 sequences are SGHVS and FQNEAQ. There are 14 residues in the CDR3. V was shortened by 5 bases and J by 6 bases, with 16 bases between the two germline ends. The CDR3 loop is CASSPQRRADGYTF. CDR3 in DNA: TGTGCCAGCAGCCCCCAACGGAGGGCTGATGGCTACACCTTC.

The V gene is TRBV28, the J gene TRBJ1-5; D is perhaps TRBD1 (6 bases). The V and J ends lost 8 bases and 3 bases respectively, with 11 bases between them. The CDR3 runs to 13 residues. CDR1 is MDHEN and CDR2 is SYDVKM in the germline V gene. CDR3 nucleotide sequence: TGTGCCAGCCACGGACAGAACAATCAGCCCCAGCATTTT. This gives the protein CASHGQNNQPQHF.

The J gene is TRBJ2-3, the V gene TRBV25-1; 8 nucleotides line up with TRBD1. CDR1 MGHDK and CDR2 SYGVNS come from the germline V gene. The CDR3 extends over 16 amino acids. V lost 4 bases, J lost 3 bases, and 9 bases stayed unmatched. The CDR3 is CASSARGRGRTDTQYF. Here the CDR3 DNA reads TGTGCCAGCAGTGCCAGGGGGCGCGGTCGGACAGATACGCAGTATTTT.

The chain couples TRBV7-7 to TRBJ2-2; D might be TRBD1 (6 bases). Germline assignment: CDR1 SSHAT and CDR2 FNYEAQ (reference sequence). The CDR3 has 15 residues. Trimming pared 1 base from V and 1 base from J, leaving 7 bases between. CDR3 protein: CASSLGTVNTGELFF. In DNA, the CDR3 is TGTGCCAGCAGCTTAGGGACAGTGAACACCGGGGAGCTGTTTTTT.

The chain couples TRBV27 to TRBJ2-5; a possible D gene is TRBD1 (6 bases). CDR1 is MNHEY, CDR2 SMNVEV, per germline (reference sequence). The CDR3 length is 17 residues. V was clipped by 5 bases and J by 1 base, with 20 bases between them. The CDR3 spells CASSTIFSRTVQETQYF. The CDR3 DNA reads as TGTGCCAGCAGTACTATATTCTCTCGGACAGTCCAAGAGACCCAGTACTTC.

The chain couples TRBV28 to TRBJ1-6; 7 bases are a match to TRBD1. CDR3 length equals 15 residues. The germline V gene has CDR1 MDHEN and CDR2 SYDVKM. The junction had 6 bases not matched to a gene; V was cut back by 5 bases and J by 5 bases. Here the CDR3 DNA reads TGTGCCAGCAGTCCCCACGGGACAGATAATTCACCCCTCCACTTT. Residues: CASSPHGTDNSPLHF.

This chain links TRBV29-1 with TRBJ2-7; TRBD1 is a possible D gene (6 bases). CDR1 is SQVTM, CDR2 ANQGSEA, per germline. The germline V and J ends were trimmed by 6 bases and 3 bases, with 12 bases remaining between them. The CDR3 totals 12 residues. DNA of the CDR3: TGCAGCGTCCGAGGACAGCGCTACGAGCAGTACTTC. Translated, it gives CSVRGQRYEQYF.

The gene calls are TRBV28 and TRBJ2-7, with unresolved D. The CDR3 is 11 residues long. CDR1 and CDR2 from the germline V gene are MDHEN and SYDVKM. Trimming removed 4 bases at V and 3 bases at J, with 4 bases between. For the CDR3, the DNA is TGTGCCAGCAGTTCTCTCTACGAGCAGTACTTC. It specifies CASSSLYEQYF.

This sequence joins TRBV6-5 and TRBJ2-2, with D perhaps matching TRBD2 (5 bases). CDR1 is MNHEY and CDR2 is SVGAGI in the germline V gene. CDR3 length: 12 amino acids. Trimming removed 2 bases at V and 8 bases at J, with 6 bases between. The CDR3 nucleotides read TGTGCCAGCAGTTACCGAGGGGGGGAGCTGTTTTTT. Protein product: CASSYRGGELFF.

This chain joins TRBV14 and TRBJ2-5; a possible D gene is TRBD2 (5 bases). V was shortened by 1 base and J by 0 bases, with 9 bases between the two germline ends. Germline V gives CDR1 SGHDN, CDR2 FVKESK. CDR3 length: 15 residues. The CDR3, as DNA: TGTGCCAGCAGCCAAGGCATGCGGGACCAAGAGACCCAGTACTTC. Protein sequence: CASSQGMRDQETQYF.

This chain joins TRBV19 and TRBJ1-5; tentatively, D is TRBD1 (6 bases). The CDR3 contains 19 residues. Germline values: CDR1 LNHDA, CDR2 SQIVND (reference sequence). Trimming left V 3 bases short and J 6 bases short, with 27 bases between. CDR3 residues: CASSITRGARGGRGQPQHF. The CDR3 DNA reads TGTGCCAGTAGTATTACTCGAGGAGCCCGAGGGGGTAGAGGTCAGCCCCAGCATTTT.